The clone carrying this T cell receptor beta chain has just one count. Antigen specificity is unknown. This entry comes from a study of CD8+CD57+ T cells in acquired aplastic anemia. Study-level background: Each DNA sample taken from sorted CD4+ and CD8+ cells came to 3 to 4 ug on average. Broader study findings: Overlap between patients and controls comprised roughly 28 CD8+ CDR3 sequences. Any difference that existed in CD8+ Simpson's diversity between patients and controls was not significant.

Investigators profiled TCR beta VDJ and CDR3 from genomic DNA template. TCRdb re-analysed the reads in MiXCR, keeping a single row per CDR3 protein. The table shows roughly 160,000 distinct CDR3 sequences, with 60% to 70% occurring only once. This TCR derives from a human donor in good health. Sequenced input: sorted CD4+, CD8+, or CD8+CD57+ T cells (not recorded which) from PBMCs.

As DNA, the CDR3 is TGTGCCAGCAGCTCGACAGGGTACTATGGCTACACCTTC. Its protein is CASSSTGYYGYTF. The rearrangement uses TRBV7-2 and TRBJ1-2, with 7 bases aligning to TRBD1. CDR3 length: 13 amino acids. Germline V lookup: CDR1 SGHTA, CDR2 FQGNSA. V dropped 4 bases and J dropped 3; count of bases not matched to a gene: 2.